This is a list of T cell receptor beta chains from one sample in a study of beta chain features in type 1 diabetes. Sequencing was performed with immunoSEQ multiplex PCR; in TCRdb, only in-frame clones are kept and a portion is missing. The profile covers about 170,000 clones, with approximately 8.1% appearing a single time and around 0.9% taken by the ten largest. The sequencing input was central memory CD4+ T cells from blood. These receptors were taken from a middle-aged woman with type 1 diabetes. Each CDR3 is given with its conserved first and last residue. D genes are given only for firm matches. For some rows the clone size is stated as once, few or many, or as a class when expanded; others skip it.

J	D	V	size	CDR3	DNA
TRBJ2-7	TRBD2	TRBV6-5	.	CASRSTSGTYEQYF	TGTGCCAGCAGGAGTACTAGCGGGACCTACGAGCAGTACTTC
TRBJ2-1	TRBD2	TRBV5-4	.	CASSLLAGGSYNEQFF	TGTGCCAGCAGCTTGTTAGCGGGAGGGTCCTACAATGAGCAGTTCTTC
TRBJ2-7	TRBD1	TRBV7-9	once	CASSPLGRGYEQYF	TGTGCCAGCAGCCCCTTGGGCAGGGGGTACGAGCAGTACTTC
TRBJ1-4	TRBD1	TRBV7-9	many	CASSPPTGGNEKLFF	TGTGCCAGCAGCCCACCGACAGGGGGAAATGAAAAACTGTTTTTT
TRBJ2-1	.	TRBV9	few	CASSIGQGFGEQFF	TGTGCCAGCAGCATAGGGCAGGGGTTCGGGGAGCAGTTCTTC
TRBJ2-2	TRBD1	TRBV19	few	CAGRQGANTGELFF	TGTGCCGGTCGCCAGGGGGCGAACACCGGGGAGCTGTTTTTT
TRBJ1-1	.	TRBV19	.	CASSIVGSNTEAFF	TGTGCCAGTAGTATAGTTGGCAGTAACACTGAAGCTTTCTTT
TRBJ2-7	.	TRBV15	.	CATSTRILQGKPYEQYF	TGTGCCACCAGCACCCGGATCTTACAGGGCAAGCCCTACGAGCAGTACTTC
TRBJ1-5	TRBD1	TRBV19	.	CASSIDTGGGNQPQHF	TGTGCCAGTAGTATAGATACAGGGGGCGGCAATCAGCCCCAGCATTTT
TRBJ2-3	.	TRBV4-1	few	CASSPGKRTDTQYF	TGCGCCAGCAGCCCAGGGAAGCGCACAGATACGCAGTATTTT
TRBJ2-3	.	TRBV25-1	few	CASSPGLSTDTQYF	TGTGCCAGCTCCCCGGGACTCAGCACAGATACGCAGTATTTT
TRBJ2-1	.	TRBV7-9	many	CASSLGLNYNEQFF	TGTGCCAGCAGCTTAGGGCTCAATTACAATGAGCAGTTCTTC
TRBJ2-2	.	TRBV30	.	CAWTPGHHTGELFF	TGTGCCTGGACCCCGGGACACCACACCGGGGAGCTGTTTTTT
TRBJ2-7	.	TRBV4-2	.	CASSQESSRIPYEQYF	TGTGCCAGCAGCCAAGAGTCAAGCAGGATCCCCTACGAGCAGTACTTC
TRBJ1-6	TRBD1	TRBV4-1	.	CASSPDTPTGGRNSPLHF	TGCGCCAGCAGCCCGGATACCCCGACAGGGGGGAGGAATTCACCCCTCCACTTT
TRBJ1-2	TRBD1	TRBV27	.	CASSRSQGEGYGYTF	TGTGCCAGCAGTCGCTCTCAGGGGGAAGGCTATGGCTACACCTTC
TRBJ2-1	TRBD1	TRBV29-1	.	CSVDHRGNEQFF	TGCAGCGTTGATCACAGGGGGAATGAGCAGTTCTTC
TRBJ1-4	.	TRBV18	few	CASSPRRVANEKLFF	TGTGCCAGCTCACCGAGGAGGGTTGCGAATGAAAAACTGTTTTTT
TRBJ2-1	.	TRBV19	.	CASRDRGEQFF	TGTGCCAGTAGGGACCGGGGTGAGCAGTTCTTC
TRBJ2-7	.	TRBV28	few	CASSTTRDVSEQYF	TGTGCCAGCAGCACCACCAGGGATGTGAGCGAGCAGTACTTC
TRBJ2-7	.	TRBV30	few	CAWSGDTWQYF	TGTGCCTGGAGCGGGGACACTTGGCAGTACTTC
TRBJ2-2	TRBD2	TRBV4-1	.	CASSPSLWTSGRNTGELFF	TGCGCCAGCAGTCCAAGTTTGTGGACTAGCGGGAGAAACACCGGGGAGCTGTTTTTT
TRBJ2-1	.	TRBV28	few	CASSFEEGAGWAQFF	TGTGCCAGCAGTTTTGAGGAGGGGGCGGGTTGGGCGCAGTTCTTC
TRBJ2-1	TRBD1	TRBV5-1	few	CASSFTGRTGGAYNEQFF	TGCGCCAGCAGCTTCACGGGGCGGACAGGGGGCGCATACAATGAGCAGTTCTTC
TRBJ1-2	TRBD1	TRBV7-2	.	CASSLGAGTRGSGYGYTF	TGTGCCAGCAGCTTAGGGGCCGGGACCAGGGGGTCGGGCTATGGCTACACCTTC
TRBJ1-5	TRBD1	TRBV6-6	.	CASRGDSSPGEPQHF	TGTGCCAGCAGGGGGGACAGCTCCCCAGGTGAGCCCCAGCATTTT
TRBJ1-1	.	TRBV4-3	few	CASSQNREKNTEAFF	TGCGCCAGCAGCCAGAACCGGGAGAAGAACACTGAAGCTTTCTTT
TRBJ2-7	TRBD1	TRBV5-1	.	CASSTRDRSYEQYF	TGCGCCAGCAGCACCCGGGACAGGAGTTACGAGCAGTACTTC
TRBJ2-7	.	TRBV11-1	few	CASSTTPWEQYF	TGTGCCAGCAGCACTACCCCCTGGGAGCAGTACTTC
TRBJ2-1	TRBD1	TRBV4-2	.	CASSQQGAYNEQFF	TGTGCCAGCAGCCAGCAGGGGGCCTACAATGAGCAGTTCTTC
TRBJ2-3	.	TRBV9	few	CASSVGTSDTQYF	TGTGCCAGCAGCGTAGGAACTAGCGATACGCAGTATTTT
TRBJ1-1	.	TRBV19	.	CASTLGTLPFF	TGTGCCAGTACCCTGGGCACATTGCCTTTCTTT
TRBJ2-2	TRBD2	TRBV5-4	few	CASRNGGVDTGELFF	TGTGCCAGCAGAAACGGGGGGGTTGACACCGGGGAGCTGTTTTTT
TRBJ1-5	TRBD1	TRBV28	few	CASRKQGYGNQPQHF	TGTGCCAGCAGGAAACAGGGGTATGGCAATCAGCCCCAGCATTTT
TRBJ1-5	.	TRBV5-1	few	CASSLEGHSNQPQHF	TGCGCCAGCAGCTTGGAGGGACATAGCAATCAGCCCCAGCATTTT
TRBJ2-5	TRBD2	TRBV15	few	CATSRDRESGSGERETQYF	TGTGCCACCAGCAGAGATCGAGAAAGCGGTAGCGGGGAGCGAGAGACCCAGTACTTC
TRBJ2-5	.	TRBV29-1	.	CSVSIPGETQYF	TGCAGCGTTTCCATACCGGGGGAGACCCAGTACTTC